This T cell receptor beta chain was documented in a study of T cell changes during pregnancy in multiple sclerosis. Clones were read by immunoSEQ multiplex PCR, and TCRdb kept only the in-frame ones, dropping some. The sample consists of some 38,000 clones, 90% of them appearing once. The input for sequencing was CD4+ T cells from peripheral blood mononuclear cells, taken in the second trimester of pregnancy. The sequence was collected from a female donor with multiple sclerosis, enrolled in a pregnancy study.

The CDR3 DNA sequence: TGTGCCAGCAGTGGGCTAGCGGGAGTCGTCACCGGGGAGCTGTTTTTT. It translates to CASSGLAGVVTGELFF. The V call is TRBV6-6, the J call TRBJ2-2; 10 bases match TRBD2. The germline V gene encodes CDR1 MNHNY and CDR2 SVGAGI (reference sequence). Germline trimming cut 5 bases from V and 4 bases from J; bases unmatched to any gene: 7. The CDR3 sequence is 16 residues long.